The clone carrying this T cell receptor (beta chain) appeared a few times. CDR3 size: 15 residues. Germline CDR1 is SNHLY and CDR2 is FYNNEI. V dropped 2 bases and J dropped 6; count of bases not matched to a gene: 6. The sample belongs to a study of response to subunit inactivated influenza vaccine. TCRdb ran MiXCR on the RT-PCR reads and lists one entry per CDR3 protein. This table holds more than 400,000 distinct CDR3 sequences, approximately 11% found once. The chain employs TRBV2 and TRBJ2-1, with 8 nucleotides matching TRBD2. The sequence came from a middle-aged man who received an inactivated influenza vaccine. The sequenced sample was PBMCs from blood, obtained 45 days after vaccination. In DNA form, the CDR3 reads TGTGCCAGCAGTGAACTAGGGACTAGTCCCAATGAGCAGTTCTTC. It specifies CASSELGTSPNEQFF.